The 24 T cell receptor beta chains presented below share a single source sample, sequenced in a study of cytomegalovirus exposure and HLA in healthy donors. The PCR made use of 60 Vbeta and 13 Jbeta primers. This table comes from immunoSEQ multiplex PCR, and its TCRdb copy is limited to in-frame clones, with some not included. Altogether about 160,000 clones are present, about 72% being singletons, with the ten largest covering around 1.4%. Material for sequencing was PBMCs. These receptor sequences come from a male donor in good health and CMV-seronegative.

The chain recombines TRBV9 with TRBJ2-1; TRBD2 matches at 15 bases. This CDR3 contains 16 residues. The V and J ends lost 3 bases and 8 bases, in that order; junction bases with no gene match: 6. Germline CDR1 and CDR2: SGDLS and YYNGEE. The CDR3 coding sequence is TGTGCCAGCAGCGCTAGGGGACTAGCGGGAGGCGATGAGCAGTTCTTC. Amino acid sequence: CASSARGLAGGDEQFF.

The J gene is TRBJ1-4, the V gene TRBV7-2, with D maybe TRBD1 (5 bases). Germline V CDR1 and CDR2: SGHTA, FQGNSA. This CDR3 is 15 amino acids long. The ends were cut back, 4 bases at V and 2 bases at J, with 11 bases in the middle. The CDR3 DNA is TGTGCCAGCAGCTCATACGGGGGGACTAATGAAAAACTGTTTTTT. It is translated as CASSSYGGTNEKLFF.

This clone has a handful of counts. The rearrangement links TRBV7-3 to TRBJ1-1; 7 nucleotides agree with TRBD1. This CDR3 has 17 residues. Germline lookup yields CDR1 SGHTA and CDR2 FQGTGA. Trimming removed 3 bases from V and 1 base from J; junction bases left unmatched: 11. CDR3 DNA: TGTGCCAGCAGCTTGGGAGTTTTAGGGGGCGAGAACACTGAAGCTTTCTTT. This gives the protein CASSLGVLGGENTEAFF.

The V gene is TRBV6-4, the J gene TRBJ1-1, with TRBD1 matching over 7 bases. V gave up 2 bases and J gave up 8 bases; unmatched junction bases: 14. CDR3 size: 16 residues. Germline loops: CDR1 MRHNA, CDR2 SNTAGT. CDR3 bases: TGTGCCAGCAGTGACCGGACAGGCCCAGGAGGGACGGAAGCTTTCTTT. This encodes CASSDRTGPGGTEAFF.

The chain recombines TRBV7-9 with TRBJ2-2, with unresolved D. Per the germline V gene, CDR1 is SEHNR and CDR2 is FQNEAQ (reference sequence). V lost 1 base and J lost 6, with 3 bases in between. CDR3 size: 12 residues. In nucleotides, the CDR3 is TGTGCCAGCAGCTTAGGGCCCGGGGAGCTGTTTTTT. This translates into CASSLGPGELFF.

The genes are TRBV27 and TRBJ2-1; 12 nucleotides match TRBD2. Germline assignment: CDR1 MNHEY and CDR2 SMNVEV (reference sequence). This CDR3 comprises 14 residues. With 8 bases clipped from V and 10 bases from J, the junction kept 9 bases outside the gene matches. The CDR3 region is CASARLAGVQEQFF. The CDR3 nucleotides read TGTGCCAGCGCTCGACTAGCGGGAGTCCAGGAGCAGTTCTTC.

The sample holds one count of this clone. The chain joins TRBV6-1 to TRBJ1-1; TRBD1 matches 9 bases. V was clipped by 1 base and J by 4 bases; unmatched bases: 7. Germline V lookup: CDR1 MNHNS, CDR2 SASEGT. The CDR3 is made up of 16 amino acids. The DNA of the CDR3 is TGTGCCAGCAGTGAAGATTGGGACAGGGTATCCACTGAAGCTTTCTTT. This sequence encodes CASSEDWDRVSTEAFF.

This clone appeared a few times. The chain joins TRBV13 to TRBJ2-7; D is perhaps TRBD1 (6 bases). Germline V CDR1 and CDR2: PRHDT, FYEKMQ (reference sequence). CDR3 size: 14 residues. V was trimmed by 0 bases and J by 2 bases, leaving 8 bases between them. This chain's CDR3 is CASSLGQGPYEQYF. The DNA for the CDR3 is TGTGCCAGCAGCTTAGGTCAGGGGCCCTACGAGCAGTACTTC.

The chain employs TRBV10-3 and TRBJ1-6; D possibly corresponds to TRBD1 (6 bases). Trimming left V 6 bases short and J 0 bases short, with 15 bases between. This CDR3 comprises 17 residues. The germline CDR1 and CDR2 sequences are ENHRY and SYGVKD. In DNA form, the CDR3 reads TGTGCCATCAGCTCAGGGGCACGTAGCTCCTATAATTCACCCCTCCACTTT. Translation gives CAISSGARSSYNSPLHF.

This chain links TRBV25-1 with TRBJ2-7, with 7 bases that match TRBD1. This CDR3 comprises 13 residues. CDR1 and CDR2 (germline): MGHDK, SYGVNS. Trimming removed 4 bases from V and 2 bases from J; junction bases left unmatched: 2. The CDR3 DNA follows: TGTGCCAGCAGTGCCGGGACAGCCTACGAGCAGTACTTC. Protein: CASSAGTAYEQYF.

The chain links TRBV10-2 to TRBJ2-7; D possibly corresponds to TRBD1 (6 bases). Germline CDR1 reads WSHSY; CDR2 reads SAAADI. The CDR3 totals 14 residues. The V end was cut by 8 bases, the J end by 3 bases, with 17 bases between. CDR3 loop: CASRPRDTYYEQYF. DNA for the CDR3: TGCGCCAGCCGTCCACGGGACACTTACTACGAGCAGTACTTC.

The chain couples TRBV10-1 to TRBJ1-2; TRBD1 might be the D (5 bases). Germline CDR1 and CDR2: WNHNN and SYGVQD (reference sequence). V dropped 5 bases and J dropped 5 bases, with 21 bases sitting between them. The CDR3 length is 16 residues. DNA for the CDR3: TGCGCCAGCAGTTTTGGACATCCTGGGGCCCTATATGGCTACACCTTC. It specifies CASSFGHPGALYGYTF.

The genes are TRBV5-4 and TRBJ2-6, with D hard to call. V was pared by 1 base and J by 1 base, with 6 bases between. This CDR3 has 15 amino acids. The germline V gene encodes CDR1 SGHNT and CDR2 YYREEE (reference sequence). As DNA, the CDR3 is TGTGCCAGCAGCTTGAAACTTTCTGGGGCCAACGTCCTGACTTTC. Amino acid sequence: CASSLKLSGANVLTF.

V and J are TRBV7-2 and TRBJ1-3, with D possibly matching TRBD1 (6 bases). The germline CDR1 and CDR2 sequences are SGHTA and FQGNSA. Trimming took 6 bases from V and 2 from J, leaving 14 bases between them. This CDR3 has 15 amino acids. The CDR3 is CASSQPGVPGNTIYF. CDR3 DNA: TGTGCCAGCAGTCAACCAGGGGTTCCTGGAAACACCATATATTTT.

The CDR3 region is CASSQPGLAGESQETQYF. CDR3 DNA sequence: TGTGCCAGCAGCCAACCGGGACTAGCGGGGGAATCACAAGAGACCCAGTACTTC. The chain has TRBV7-9 and TRBJ2-5; 14 bases map to TRBD2. The germline gives CDR1 SEHNR, CDR2 FQNEAQ (reference sequence). V lost 5 bases to trimming and J lost 2 bases; unmatched junction nucleotides: 10. The CDR3 consists of 18 residues.

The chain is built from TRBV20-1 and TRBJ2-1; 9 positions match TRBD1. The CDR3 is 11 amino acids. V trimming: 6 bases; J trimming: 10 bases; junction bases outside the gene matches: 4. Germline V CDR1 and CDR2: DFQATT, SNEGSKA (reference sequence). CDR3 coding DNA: TGCAGTGCCGACAGGGGGAGCGAGCAGTTCTTC. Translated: CSADRGSEQFF.

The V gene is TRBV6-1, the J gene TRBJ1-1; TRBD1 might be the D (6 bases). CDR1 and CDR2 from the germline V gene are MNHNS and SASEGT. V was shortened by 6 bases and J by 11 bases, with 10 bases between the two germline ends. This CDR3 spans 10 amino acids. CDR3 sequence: CASRGALAFF. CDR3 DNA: TGTGCCAGCAGGGGGGCTTTGGCTTTCTTT.

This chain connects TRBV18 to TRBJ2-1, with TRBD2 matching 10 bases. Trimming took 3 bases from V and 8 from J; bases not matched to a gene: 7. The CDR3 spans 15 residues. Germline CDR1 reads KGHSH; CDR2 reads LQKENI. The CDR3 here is CASSPTSGAGDEQFF. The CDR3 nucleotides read TGTGCCAGCTCACCCACTAGCGGGGCAGGCGATGAGCAGTTCTTC.

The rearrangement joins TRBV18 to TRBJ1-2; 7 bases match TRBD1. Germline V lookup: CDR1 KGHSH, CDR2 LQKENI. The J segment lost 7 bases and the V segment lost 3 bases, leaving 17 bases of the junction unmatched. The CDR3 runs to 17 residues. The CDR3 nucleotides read TGTGCCAGCTCACCTCGACAGGGATCGACCCGCTTCTCTGGCTACACCTTC. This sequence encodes CASSPRQGSTRFSGYTF. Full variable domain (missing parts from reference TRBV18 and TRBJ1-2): NAGVMQNPRHLVRRRGQEARLRCSPMKGHSHVYWYRQLPEEGLKFMVYLQKENIIDESGMPKERFSAEFPKEGPSILRIQQVVRGDSAAYFCASSPRQGSTRFSGYTFGSGTRLTVV.

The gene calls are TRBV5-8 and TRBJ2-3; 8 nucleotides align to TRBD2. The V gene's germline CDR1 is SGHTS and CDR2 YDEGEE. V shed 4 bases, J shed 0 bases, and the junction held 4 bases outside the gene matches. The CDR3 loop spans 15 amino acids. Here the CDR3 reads CASSALAGSTDTQYF. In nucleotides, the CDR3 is TGTGCCAGCAGCGCTTTAGCGGGGAGCACAGATACGCAGTATTTT. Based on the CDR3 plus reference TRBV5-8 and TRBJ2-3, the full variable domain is EAGVTQSPTHLIKTRGQQATLRCSPISGHTSVYWYQQALGLGLQFLLWYDEGEERNRGNFPPRFSGRQFPNYSSELNVNALELEDSALYLCASSALAGSTDTQYFGPGTRLTVL.

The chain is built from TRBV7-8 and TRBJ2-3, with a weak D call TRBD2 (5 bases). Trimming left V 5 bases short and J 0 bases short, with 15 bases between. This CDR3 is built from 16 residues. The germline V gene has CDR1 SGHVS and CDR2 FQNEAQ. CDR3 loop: CASSPNPSGSTDTQYF. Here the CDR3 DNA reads TGTGCCAGCAGCCCCAACCCCTCGGGAAGCACAGATACGCAGTATTTT.

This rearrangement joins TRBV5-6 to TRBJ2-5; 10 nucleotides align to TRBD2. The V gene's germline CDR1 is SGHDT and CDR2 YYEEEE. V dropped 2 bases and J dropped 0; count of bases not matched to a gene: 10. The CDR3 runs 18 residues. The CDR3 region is CASSFSLPSGGDQETQYF. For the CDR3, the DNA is TGTGCCAGCAGCTTTTCCCTTCCGAGCGGGGGGGACCAAGAGACCCAGTACTTC.

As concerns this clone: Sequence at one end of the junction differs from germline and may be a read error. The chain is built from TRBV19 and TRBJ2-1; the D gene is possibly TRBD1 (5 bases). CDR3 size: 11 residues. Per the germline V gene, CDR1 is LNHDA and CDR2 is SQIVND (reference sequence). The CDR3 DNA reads TGTGCCAGTAGTCCGGACAAAGAGCAGTTCTTC. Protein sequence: CASSPDKEQFF.

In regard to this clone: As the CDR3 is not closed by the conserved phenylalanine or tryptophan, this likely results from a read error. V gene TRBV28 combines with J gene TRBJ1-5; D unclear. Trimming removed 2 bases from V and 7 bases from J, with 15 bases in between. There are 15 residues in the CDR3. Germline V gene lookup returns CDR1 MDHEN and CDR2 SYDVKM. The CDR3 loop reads CASSLMLGGRQPQHL. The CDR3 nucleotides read TGTGCCAGCAGTTTAATGCTGGGAGGAAGGCAGCCCCAGCATCTT.